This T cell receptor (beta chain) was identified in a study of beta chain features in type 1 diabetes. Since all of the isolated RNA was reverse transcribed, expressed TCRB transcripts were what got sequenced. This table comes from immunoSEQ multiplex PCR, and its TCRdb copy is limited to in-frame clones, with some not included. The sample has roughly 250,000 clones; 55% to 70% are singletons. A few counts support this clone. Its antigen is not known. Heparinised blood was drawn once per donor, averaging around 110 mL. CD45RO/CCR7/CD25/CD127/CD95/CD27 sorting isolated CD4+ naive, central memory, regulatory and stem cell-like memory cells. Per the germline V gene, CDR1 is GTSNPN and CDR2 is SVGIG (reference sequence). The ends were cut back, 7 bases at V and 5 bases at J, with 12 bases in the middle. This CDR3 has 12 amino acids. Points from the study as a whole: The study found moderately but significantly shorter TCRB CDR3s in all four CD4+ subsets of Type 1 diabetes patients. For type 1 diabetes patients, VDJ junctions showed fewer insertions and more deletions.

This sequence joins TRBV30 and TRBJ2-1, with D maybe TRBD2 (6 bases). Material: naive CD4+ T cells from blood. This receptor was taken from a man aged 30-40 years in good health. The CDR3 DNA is TGTGCCTCGGCCGGGAGACACAATGAGCAGTTCTTC. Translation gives CASAGRHNEQFF. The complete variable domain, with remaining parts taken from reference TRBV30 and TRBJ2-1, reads SQTIHQWPATLVQPVGSPLSLECTVEGTSNPNLYWYRQAAGRGLQLLFYSVGIGQISSEVPQNLSASRPQDRQFILSSKKLLLSDSGFYLCASAGRHNEQFFGPGTRLTVL.